These T cell receptor beta chains were read from a single sample in a study of blood T cell repertoires in COVID-19. Produced via immunoSEQ multiplex PCR; TCRdb's table is partial and in-frame only. The sample carries approximately 160,000 clones, approximately 87% recorded once. The sample was PBMCs or T cells enriched from blood (not recorded which). These receptors all stem from a woman aged 45-65 years who had recovered from COVID-19. The CDR3 runs from the conserved cysteine through the conserved F or W. The D gene is left open where the match is weak. The listing skips clone size in some rows; elsewhere it reads once, few, many or a size class.

abundance | d_gene | j_gene | v_gene | CDR3aa | CDR3nt
- | - | TRBJ1-1 | TRBV5-8 | CASSFRSVNTEAFF | TGTGCCAGCAGCTTTCGGTCTGTCAACACTGAAGCTTTCTTT
- | TRBD1 | TRBJ1-1 | TRBV10-2 | CASTTGGSEAFF | TGCGCCAGCACTACAGGGGGTTCTGAAGCTTTCTTT
- | - | TRBJ1-1 | TRBV6-5 | CASSYSPRANTEAFF | TGTGCCAGCAGTTACTCCCCCAGGGCGAACACTGAAGCTTTCTTT
once | TRBD1 | TRBJ2-1 | TRBV14 | CASSHEDRVPKQFF | TGTGCCAGCAGCCACGAAGACAGGGTTCCTAAGCAGTTCTTC
- | - | TRBJ1-4 | TRBV28 | CASRSLEKLFF | TGTGCCAGCCGGTCTCTCGAAAAACTGTTTTTT
- | - | TRBJ1-1 | TRBV5-4 | CASTLTGTYEAFF | TGTGCCAGCACCCTAACGGGGACATATGAAGCTTTCTTT
- | - | TRBJ1-1 | TRBV18 | CASSDGENTEAFF | TGTGCCAGCTCAGACGGGGAAAACACTGAAGCTTTCTTT
- | - | TRBJ1-1 | TRBV30 | CAWSVGLRGAFF | TGTGCCTGGAGTGTTGGCCTCCGGGGGGCTTTCTTT
- | - | TRBJ1-6 | TRBV3-1/TRBV3-2 | CASSQDGVPPLHF | TGTGCCAGCAGCCAAGACGGGGTCCCACCCCTCCACTTT
- | - | TRBJ1-2 | TRBV30 | CAWSPDIYGYTF | TGTGCCTGGAGTCCCGACATCTATGGCTACACCTTC
many | TRBD2 | TRBJ2-1 | TRBV4-1 | CASSQHSGGASEQFF | TGCGCCAGCAGCCAACACAGCGGGGGGGCCAGTGAGCAGTTCTTC
- | - | TRBJ2-1 | TRBV19 | CASSTSTGYEQFF | TGTGCCAGTAGTACCTCCACAGGGTACGAGCAGTTCTTC
- | - | TRBJ1-1 | TRBV9 | CASSPKNSMNTEAFF | TGTGCCAGCAGCCCGAAGAACAGCATGAACACTGAAGCTTTCTTT
once | - | TRBJ1-6 | TRBV7-3 | CASRRSSYNSPLHF | TGTGCCAGCAGGCGGAGCTCCTATAATTCACCCCTCCACTTT
- | - | TRBJ1-1 | TRBV5-4 | CASSPGGINTEAFF | TGTGCCAGCAGCCCAGGAGGGATTAACACTGAAGCTTTCTTT
- | - | TRBJ1-1 | TRBV6-5 | CASTRGDRLNGEAFF | TGTGCCAGCACCCGAGGAGACAGGTTGAACGGTGAAGCTTTCTTT
- | - | TRBJ2-5 | TRBV5-6 | CASSLGLETQYF | TGTGCCAGCAGCTTGGGGCTGGAGACCCAGTACTTC
- | - | TRBJ1-1 | TRBV5-4 | CASSKGQNTEAFF | TGTGCCAGCAGCAAGGGACAAAACACTGAAGCTTTCTTT
- | - | TRBJ1-5 | TRBV7-9 | CASSFPNQPQHF | TGTGCCAGCAGCTTCCCGAATCAGCCCCAGCATTTT
few | TRBD1 | TRBJ1-6 | TRBV19 | CASSKWGQGNSPLHF | TGTGCCAGTAGTAAGTGGGGACAGGGTAACTCACCCCTCCACTTT
- | - | TRBJ1-3 | TRBV7-9 | CASSLVLKESDTIYF | TGTGCCAGCAGCTTAGTGTTAAAGGAGAGTGACACCATATATTTT
- | TRBD1 | TRBJ1-2 | TRBV6-5 | CASSYTGQGGRYTF | TGTGCCAGCAGTTACACGGGACAGGGGGGACGCTACACCTTC
- | - | TRBJ1-1 | TRBV30 | CAWGQGHTEAFF | TGTGCCTGGGGCCAGGGGCACACTGAAGCTTTCTTT
- | - | TRBJ1-2 | TRBV28 | CASSRKKDSRLGYTF | TGTGCCAGCAGCCGTAAAAAAGACAGCCGACTTGGCTACACCTTC
- | - | TRBJ1-2 | TRBV25-1 | CASSESIQEGFWNYGYTF | TGTGCCAGCAGTGAATCTATTCAGGAAGGTTTTTGGAACTATGGCTACACCTTC
- | - | TRBJ1-1 | TRBV18 | CASSPALNTEAFF | TGTGCCAGCTCACCGGCTCTGAACACTGAAGCTTTCTTT